These T cell receptor beta chains were read from a single sample in a study of PD-1 blockade in mismatch repair-deficient tumors. The data were produced by immunoSEQ multiplex PCR, yet TCRdb's version contains in-frame clones alone and is incomplete. The table lists some 110,000 clones, 60% to 85% of them singletons, with roughly 4.8% in the top ten. The material was peripheral blood, obtained approximately 60 weeks after starting pembrolizumab. These receptors came from an adult with mismatch repair-deficient cancer. Both conserved end residues are part of each CDR3. A D gene is named only where the DNA matches it firmly. The size of a clone is reported for some rows only, either as once, few or many, or as a class for expanded clones.

TRBD2 once TRBJ2-5 TRBV5-5 TGTGCCAGCAGCTTGGGACTAGCAGAGACCCAGTACTTC CASSLGLAETQYF
- once TRBJ1-4 TRBV9 TGTGCCAGCAGCTCACGTTCGGTGGGGCAGGGGCGTGAAAAACTGTTTTTT CASSSRSVGQGREKLFF
- - TRBJ2-7 TRBV7-9 TGTGCCAGCAGCCAAAATTCCGGGCTCTCTCTCGAGCAGTACTTC CASSQNSGLSLEQYF
- - TRBJ2-7 TRBV7-3 TGTGCCAGCAGCTTAAATACGGGATCCTACGAGCAGTACTTC CASSLNTGSYEQYF
TRBD2 - TRBJ2-3 TRBV7-9 TGTGCCAGCAGCACCTCGTTCGTGGGAGGGAGGGGAGGCACAGATACGCAGTATTTT CASSTSFVGGRGGTDTQYF
TRBD1 - TRBJ1-2 TRBV5-4 TGTGCCAGCAGCTCGGGACAGGGAGCCTATGGCTACACCTTC CASSSGQGAYGYTF
- once TRBJ1-1 TRBV5-1 TGCGCCAGCAGCCATGGACAAGTCGGGGGAGCTGAAGCTTTCTTT CASSHGQVGGAEAFF
- - TRBJ1-1 TRBV19 TGTGCCAGTAGTATAAGTGGGGGGGTGAACACTGAAGCTTTCTTT CASSISGGVNTEAFF
- - TRBJ2-7 TRBV7-3 TGTGCCAGCAGCAAACAGGGAAGCTACGAGCAGTACTTC CASSKQGSYEQYF
- - TRBJ2-3 TRBV29-1 TGCAGCGTTGTGACCCCCACGGGCACAGATACGCAGTATTTT CSVVTPTGTDTQYF
- few TRBJ2-5 TRBV7-6 TGTGCCAGCATCGGCCGAGAGACCCAGTACTTC CASIGRETQYF
- - TRBJ1-1 TRBV27 TGTGCCAGCAGTTTAAGGGAGGGCACTGAAGCTTTCTTT CASSLREGTEAFF
TRBD1 - TRBJ2-3 TRBV2 TGTGCCAGCAGTGAAAGCCTTACAGGGGTTCCAGATACGCAGTATTTT CASSESLTGVPDTQYF
TRBD1 - TRBJ2-7 TRBV6-1 TGTGCCAGCAGCATCTATAGGGGACAGTCGTACGAGCAGTACTTC CASSIYRGQSYEQYF
- - TRBJ2-5 TRBV6-5 TGTGCCAGCAGTTACTCCGGGACGGATCAAGAGACCCAGTACTTC CASSYSGTDQETQYF
TRBD2 - TRBJ2-3 TRBV7-2 TGTGCCAGCAGCTCGCGACTAGCGGGAGTACAAGATACGCAGTATTTT CASSSRLAGVQDTQYF
TRBD2 - TRBJ2-1 TRBV7-3 TGTGCCAGCAGCTTAAAAGCTAGCGGGAGTCCTGAGCAGTTCTTC CASSLKASGSPEQFF
TRBD2 - TRBJ2-1 TRBV5-8 TGTGCCAGCAGCTTGGGACTAGCGGGTTCCAATGAGCAGTTCTTC CASSLGLAGSNEQFF
- - TRBJ1-4 TRBV25-1 TGTGCCAGCAGTGAAATCTCAGACAGGAGCGGAGAAAAACTGTTTTTT CASSEISDRSGEKLFF
- - TRBJ2-4 TRBV18 TGTGCCAGCTCATTCCAGGGACCTCCGCAATCAAACATTCAGTACTTC CASSFQGPPQSNIQYF
- - TRBJ2-5 TRBV5-1 TGCGCCAGCAGCTTGCTGGCAGGGAGTGAAGAGACCCAGTACTTC CASSLLAGSEETQYF
- few TRBJ2-2 TRBV11-3 TGTGCCAGCAGCTCAAACCCGAACACCGGGGAGCTGTTTTTT CASSSNPNTGELFF
TRBD1 - TRBJ2-5 TRBV29-1 TGCAGCGTGGCTGACAGGGGGGGGGAGACCCAGTACTTC CSVADRGGETQYF
TRBD1 few TRBJ2-1 TRBV7-9 TGTGCCAGCAGCCGAGGGGGCGATTTAAATGAGCAGTTCTTC CASSRGGDLNEQFF
TRBD2 few TRBJ2-2 TRBV5-6 TGTGCCAGCAGCCCTAGCGGGAGCTATGGCGGGGAGCTGTTTTTT CASSPSGSYGGELFF
- once TRBJ1-1 TRBV16 TGTGCCAGCAGCCAGTTAAGAGCCAACACTGAAGCTTTCTTT CASSQLRANTEAFF
- - TRBJ1-2 TRBV10-3 TGTGCCATCAGTGGCGGTGTATCTAACTATGGCTACACCTTC CAISGGVSNYGYTF
- - TRBJ1-5 TRBV7-9 TGTGCCAGCAGCTTTGGCCAGATCAATCAGCCCCAGCATTTT CASSFGQINQPQHF
- - TRBJ2-7 TRBV7-2 TGTGCCAGCAGCCTGGACCTCTACGAGCAGTACTTC CASSLDLYEQYF
- - TRBJ2-3 TRBV7-8 TGTGCCAGCAGCTTAGCTAGACCAGATACGCAGTATTTT CASSLARPDTQYF